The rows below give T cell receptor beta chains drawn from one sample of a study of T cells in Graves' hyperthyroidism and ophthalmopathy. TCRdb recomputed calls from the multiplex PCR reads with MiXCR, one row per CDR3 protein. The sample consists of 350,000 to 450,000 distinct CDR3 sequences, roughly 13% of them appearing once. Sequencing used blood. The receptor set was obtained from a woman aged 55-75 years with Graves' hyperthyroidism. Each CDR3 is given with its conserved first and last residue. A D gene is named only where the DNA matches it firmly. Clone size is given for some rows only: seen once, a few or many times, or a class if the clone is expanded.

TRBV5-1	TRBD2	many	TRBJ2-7	CASSSRGLAGDEQYF	TGCGCCAGCAGCTCTCGCGGACTAGCGGGAGACGAGCAGTACTTC
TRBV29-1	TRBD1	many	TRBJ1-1	CSVGTGDTEAFF	TGCAGCGTGGGGACAGGGGACACTGAAGCTTTCTTT
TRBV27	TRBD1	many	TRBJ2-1	CASSHRQGADEQFF	TGTGCCAGCAGCCACCGACAGGGGGCCGATGAGCAGTTCTTC
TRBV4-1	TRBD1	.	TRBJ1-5	CASSQDGRTGVGSNQPQHF	TGCGCCAGCAGCCAAGATGGTAGGACAGGGGTCGGCAGCAATCAGCCCCAGCATTTT
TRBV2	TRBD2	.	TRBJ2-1	CASSEALYETSGNEQFF	TGTGCCAGCAGTGAAGCGCTTTACGAGACTAGCGGCAATGAGCAGTTCTTC
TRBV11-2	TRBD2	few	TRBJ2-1	CASSRETSGHYNEQFF	TGTGCCAGCAGCAGAGAGACTAGCGGTCACTACAATGAGCAGTTCTTC
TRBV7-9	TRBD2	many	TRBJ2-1	CASSLAVLAGVNEQFF	TGTGCCAGCAGCCTAGCGGTCCTAGCGGGAGTCAATGAGCAGTTCTTC
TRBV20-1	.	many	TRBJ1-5	CSASPQGASNQPQHF	TGCAGTGCTAGTCCCCAAGGGGCTAGCAATCAGCCCCAGCATTTT
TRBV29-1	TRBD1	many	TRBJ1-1	CSVHRGNTEAFF	TGCAGCGTTCACAGGGGGAACACTGAAGCTTTCTTT
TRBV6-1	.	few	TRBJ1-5	CASRLDRRVDQPQHF	TGTGCCAGCAGACTCGACAGGAGGGTCGATCAGCCCCAGCATTTT
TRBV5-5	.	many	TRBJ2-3	CASSSQDTQYF	TGTGCCAGCAGCTCTCAAGATACGCAGTATTTT
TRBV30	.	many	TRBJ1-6	CAWNGGNYNSPLHF	TGTGCCTGGAATGGGGGAAACTATAATTCACCCCTCCACTTT
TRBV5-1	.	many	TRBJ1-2	CASSLKVHYGYTF	TGCGCCAGCAGCTTAAAGGTGCACTATGGCTACACCTTC
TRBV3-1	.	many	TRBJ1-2	CASSQDPGDYGYTF	TGTGCCAGCAGCCAAGATCCTGGGGACTATGGCTACACCTTC
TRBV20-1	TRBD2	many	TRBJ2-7	CSATGTRIWEQYF	TGCAGTGCTACCGGGACTAGGATTTGGGAGCAGTACTTC
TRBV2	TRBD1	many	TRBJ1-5	CASSGTGGNQPQHF	TGTGCCAGCAGTGGGACAGGGGGCAATCAGCCCCAGCATTTT
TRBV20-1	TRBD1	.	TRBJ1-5	CSARQGVNQPQHF	TGCAGTGCCCGACAGGGAGTTAATCAGCCCCAGCATTTT
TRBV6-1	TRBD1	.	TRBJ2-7	CASSQPGQGPYEQYF	TGTGCCAGCAGCCAACCGGGACAGGGCCCCTACGAGCAGTACTTC
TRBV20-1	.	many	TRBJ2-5	CSARDEGTRETQYF	TGCAGTGCTAGAGATGAAGGGACCCGAGAGACCCAGTACTTC
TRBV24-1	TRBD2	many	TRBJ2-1	CATRGTSGRQNSYNEQFF	TGTGCCACCAGGGGGACTAGCGGGAGGCAAAACTCCTACAATGAGCAGTTCTTC
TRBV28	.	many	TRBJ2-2	CASSLTGLWTGELFF	TGTGCCAGCAGTTTAACAGGGTTGTGGACCGGGGAGCTGTTTTTT
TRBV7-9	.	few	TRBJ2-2	CASSLAPPGELFF	TGTGCCAGCAGCTTAGCCCCTCCGGGGGAGCTGTTTTTT
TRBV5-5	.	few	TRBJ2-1	CASSLNPTDLNEQFF	TGTGCCAGCAGCTTGAACCCGACAGACCTGAATGAGCAGTTCTTC
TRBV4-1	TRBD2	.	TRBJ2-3	CASKITSGGTDTQYF	TGCGCCAGCAAAATCACTAGCGGGGGCACAGATACGCAGTATTTT
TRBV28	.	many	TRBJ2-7	CASSPPPQATGEQYF	TGTGCCAGCAGTCCCCCCCCTCAAGCGACTGGCGAGCAGTACTTC
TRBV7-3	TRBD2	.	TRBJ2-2	CASSLATHLAGGQNGELFF	TGTGCCAGCAGCTTAGCCACCCACCTAGCGGGAGGGCAGAACGGGGAGCTGTTTTTT
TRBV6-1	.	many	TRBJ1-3	CASSESSGNTIYF	TGTGCCAGCAGCGAGAGCTCTGGAAACACCATATATTTT
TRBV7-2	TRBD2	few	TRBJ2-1	CASSWTSRANEQFF	TGTGCCAGCAGCTGGACTAGCCGGGCGAATGAGCAGTTCTTC
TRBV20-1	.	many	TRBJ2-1	CSARRRLASSYNEQFF	TGCAGTGCTAGACGGCGTCTAGCGTCTTCCTACAATGAGCAGTTCTTC
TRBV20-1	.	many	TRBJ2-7	CSARAGRVPYEQYF	TGCAGTGCTAGAGCTGGTAGGGTGCCCTACGAGCAGTACTTC
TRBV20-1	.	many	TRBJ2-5	CSARLGPETQYF	TGCAGTGCTAGACTGGGTCCGGAGACCCAGTACTTC